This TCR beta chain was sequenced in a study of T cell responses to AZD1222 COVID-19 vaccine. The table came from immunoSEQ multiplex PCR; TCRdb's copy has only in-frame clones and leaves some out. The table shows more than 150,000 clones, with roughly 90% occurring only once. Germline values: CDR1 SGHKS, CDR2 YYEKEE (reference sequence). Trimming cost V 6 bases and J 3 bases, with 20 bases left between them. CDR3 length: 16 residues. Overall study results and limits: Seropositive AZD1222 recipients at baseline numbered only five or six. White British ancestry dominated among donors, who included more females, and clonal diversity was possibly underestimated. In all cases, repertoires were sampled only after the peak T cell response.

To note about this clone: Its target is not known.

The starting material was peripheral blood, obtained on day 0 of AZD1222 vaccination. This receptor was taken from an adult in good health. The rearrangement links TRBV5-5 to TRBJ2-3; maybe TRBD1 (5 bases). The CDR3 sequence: CASTPGRVSSTDTQYF. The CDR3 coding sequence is TGTGCCAGCACCCCGGGCAGGGTCTCTTCTACAGATACGCAGTATTTT.